These T cell receptor beta chains were read from a single sample in a study of cytomegalovirus exposure and HLA in healthy donors. Some clones are missing from TCRdb's copy, which holds only in-frame ones; the method was immunoSEQ multiplex PCR. Of about 94,000 clones in the sample, roughly four fifths are singletons; the top ten hold about a tenth. The sequencing sample was made of PBMCs. These receptors originate from a human donor in good health. Each CDR3 is given with its conserved first and last residue. A D gene is named only where the DNA matches it firmly.

J gene | V gene | D gene | CDR3 protein
TRBJ1-4 | TRBV5-5 | - | CASSLDSSIEKLFF
TRBJ2-3 | TRBV5-5 | TRBD2 | CASSTGLAGHTDTQYF
TRBJ2-3 | TRBV18 | - | CASSLSSESDTQYF
TRBJ2-5 | TRBV30 | - | CAWSDPGLPRRTQYF
TRBJ2-7 | TRBV7-2 | - | CASSRDSPRVYEQYF
TRBJ2-2 | TRBV7-3 | TRBD1 | CASSVGPGTGNTGELFF
TRBJ2-7 | TRBV27 | TRBD1 | CASSNLDRAAYEQYF
TRBJ2-5 | TRBV4-1 | TRBD1 | CASSRGQGEQETQYF
TRBJ1-3 | TRBV9 | TRBD1 | CASSTSPGTGGNTIYF
TRBJ1-4 | TRBV4-1 | - | CASSPSEGVTNEKLFF
TRBJ1-5 | TRBV27 | - | CASSITGHNQPQHF
TRBJ2-7 | TRBV28 | TRBD1 | CASSADRGASYEQYF
TRBJ2-3 | TRBV5-1 | - | CASGIGSTDTQYF
TRBJ1-3 | TRBV19 | - | CASSISGSSGNTIYF
- | TRBV29-1 | TRBD1 | CSVEGGDRGTYEQYF
TRBJ2-2 | TRBV7-9 | TRBD1 | CASSLPTGAGELFF
TRBJ1-2 | TRBV27 | TRBD1 | CASSPPTGALTGYTF
TRBJ2-3 | TRBV6-4 | - | CASSDSISRGADTQYF
TRBJ2-5 | TRBV7-2 | TRBD2 | CASTSRWTSGEQETQYF
TRBJ2-1 | TRBV30 | - | CAWSPRGSRMYNEQFF
TRBJ1-3 | TRBV4-3 | TRBD1 | CASSHLKGQSSGNTIYF
TRBJ2-3 | TRBV19 | TRBD2 | CASRSSGRGHF
TRBJ2-7 | TRBV5-1 | TRBD1 | CASSVTGAEEQYF
TRBJ2-2 | TRBV27 | TRBD2 | CASSRTPGLAEATGELFF
TRBJ2-5 | TRBV28 | TRBD2 | CASSLLAGLGETQYF
TRBJ2-3 | TRBV7-7 | - | CASSWGTDGTQYF
TRBJ1-4 | TRBV28 | TRBD1 | CASSPRDRAREKLFF
TRBJ2-7 | TRBV28 | - | CASSFRGHTYEQYF
TRBJ1-4 | TRBV5-4 | - | CASSLVGEGEKLFF
TRBJ2-2 | TRBV7-9 | TRBD1 | CASSPQGANTGELFF